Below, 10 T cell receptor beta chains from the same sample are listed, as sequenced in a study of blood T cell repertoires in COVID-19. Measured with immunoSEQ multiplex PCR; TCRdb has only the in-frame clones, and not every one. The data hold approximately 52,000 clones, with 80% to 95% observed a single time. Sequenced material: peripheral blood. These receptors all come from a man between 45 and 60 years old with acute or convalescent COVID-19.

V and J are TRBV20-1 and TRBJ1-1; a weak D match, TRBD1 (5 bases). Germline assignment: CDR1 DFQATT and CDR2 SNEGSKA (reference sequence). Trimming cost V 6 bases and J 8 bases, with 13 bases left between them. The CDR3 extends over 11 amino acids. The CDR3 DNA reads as TGCAGTGCCCAGACGACAGAAGAAGCTTTCTTT. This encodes CSAQTTEEAFF.

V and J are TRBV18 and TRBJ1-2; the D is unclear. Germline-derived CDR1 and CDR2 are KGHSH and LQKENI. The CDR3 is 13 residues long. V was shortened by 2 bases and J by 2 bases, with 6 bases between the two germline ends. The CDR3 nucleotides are TGTGCCAGCTCACCAGGGGAGAACTATGGCTACACCTTC. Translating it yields CASSPGENYGYTF.

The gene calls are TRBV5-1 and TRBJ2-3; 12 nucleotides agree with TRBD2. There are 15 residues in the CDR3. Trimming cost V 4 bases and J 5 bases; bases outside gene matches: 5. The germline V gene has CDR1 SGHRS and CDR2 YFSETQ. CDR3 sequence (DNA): TGCGCCAGCAGCCTTCTAGCGGGGGGGCAAGATACGCAGTATTTT. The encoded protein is CASSLLAGGQDTQYF.

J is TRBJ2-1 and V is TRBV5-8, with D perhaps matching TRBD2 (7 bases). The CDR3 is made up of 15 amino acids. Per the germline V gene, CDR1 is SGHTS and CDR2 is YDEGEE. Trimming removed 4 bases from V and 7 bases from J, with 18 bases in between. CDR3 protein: CASSLPRGGNNEQFF. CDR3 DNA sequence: TGTGCCAGCAGCCTCCCGAGGGGGGGTAATAATGAGCAGTTCTTC.

This CDR3 is CASSGTMNTGELFF. The CDR3, as DNA: TGTGCCAGCAGCGGGACAATGAACACCGGGGAGCTGTTTTTT. This chain joins TRBV7-8 and TRBJ2-2, with D maybe TRBD1 (6 bases). The CDR3 spans 14 residues. V lost 5 bases and J lost 1, with 8 bases in between. Germline assignment: CDR1 SGHVS and CDR2 FQNEAQ. Together with reference TRBV7-8 and TRBJ2-2, the CDR3 gives the full variable domain: GAGVSQSPRYKVAKRGQDVALRCDPISGHVSLFWYQQALGQGPEFLTYFQNEAQLDKSGLPSDRFFAERPEGSVSTLKIQRTQQEDSAVYLCASSGTMNTGELFFGEGSRLTVL.

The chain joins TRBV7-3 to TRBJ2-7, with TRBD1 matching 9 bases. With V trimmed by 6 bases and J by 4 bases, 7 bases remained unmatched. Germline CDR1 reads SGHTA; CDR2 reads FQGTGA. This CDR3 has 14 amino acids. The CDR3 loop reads CASSMGGQGYEQYF. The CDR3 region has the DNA TGTGCCAGCAGTATGGGGGGACAGGGTTACGAGCAGTACTTC.

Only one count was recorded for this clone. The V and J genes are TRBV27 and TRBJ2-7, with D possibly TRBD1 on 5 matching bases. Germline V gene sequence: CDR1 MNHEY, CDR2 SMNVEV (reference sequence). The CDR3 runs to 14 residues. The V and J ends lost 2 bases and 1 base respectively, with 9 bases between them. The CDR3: CASSLVKGSYEQYF. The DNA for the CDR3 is TGTGCCAGCAGTTTAGTTAAGGGGTCCTACGAGCAGTACTTC.

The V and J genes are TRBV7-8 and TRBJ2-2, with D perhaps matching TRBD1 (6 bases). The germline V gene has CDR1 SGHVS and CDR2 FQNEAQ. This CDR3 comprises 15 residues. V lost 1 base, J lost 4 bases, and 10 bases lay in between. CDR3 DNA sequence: TGTGCCAGCAGCTTAGTAGTCAGGGGCACCGGGGAGCTGTTTTTT. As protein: CASSLVVRGTGELFF. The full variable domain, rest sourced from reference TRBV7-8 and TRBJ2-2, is GAGVSQSPRYKVAKRGQDVALRCDPISGHVSLFWYQQALGQGPEFLTYFQNEAQLDKSGLPSDRFFAERPEGSVSTLKIQRTQQEDSAVYLCASSLVVRGTGELFFGEGSRLTVL.

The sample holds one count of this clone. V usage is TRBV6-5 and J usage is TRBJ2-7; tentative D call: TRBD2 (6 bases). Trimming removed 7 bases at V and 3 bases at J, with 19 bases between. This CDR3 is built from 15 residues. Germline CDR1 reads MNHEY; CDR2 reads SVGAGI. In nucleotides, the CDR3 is TGTGCCAGCATCGTACCGGGACTGTTAGTCTACGAGCAGTACTTC. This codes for CASIVPGLLVYEQYF.

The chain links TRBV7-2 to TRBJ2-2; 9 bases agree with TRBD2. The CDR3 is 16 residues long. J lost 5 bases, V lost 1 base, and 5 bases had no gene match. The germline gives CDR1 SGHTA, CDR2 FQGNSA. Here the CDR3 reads CASSLGGSGGTGELFF. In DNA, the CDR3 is TGTGCCAGCAGCTTAGGTGGTAGCGGGGGAACCGGGGAGCTGTTTTTT.